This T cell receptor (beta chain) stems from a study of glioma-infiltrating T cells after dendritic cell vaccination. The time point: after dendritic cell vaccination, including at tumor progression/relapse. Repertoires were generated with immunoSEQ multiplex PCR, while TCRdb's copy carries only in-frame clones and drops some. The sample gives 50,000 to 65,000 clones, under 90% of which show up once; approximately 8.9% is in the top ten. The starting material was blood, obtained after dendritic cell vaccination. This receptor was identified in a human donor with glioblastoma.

Written as DNA, the CDR3 is TGTGCCAGCAGCCCGGGCTCCTACAATGAGCAGTTCTTC. The encoded protein is CASSPGSYNEQFF. J is TRBJ2-1 and V is TRBV5-4; no reliable D call. The CDR3 contains 13 residues. The V end was cut by 4 bases, the J end by 0 bases, with 5 bases between. Germline assignment: CDR1 SGHNT and CDR2 YYREEE (reference sequence).